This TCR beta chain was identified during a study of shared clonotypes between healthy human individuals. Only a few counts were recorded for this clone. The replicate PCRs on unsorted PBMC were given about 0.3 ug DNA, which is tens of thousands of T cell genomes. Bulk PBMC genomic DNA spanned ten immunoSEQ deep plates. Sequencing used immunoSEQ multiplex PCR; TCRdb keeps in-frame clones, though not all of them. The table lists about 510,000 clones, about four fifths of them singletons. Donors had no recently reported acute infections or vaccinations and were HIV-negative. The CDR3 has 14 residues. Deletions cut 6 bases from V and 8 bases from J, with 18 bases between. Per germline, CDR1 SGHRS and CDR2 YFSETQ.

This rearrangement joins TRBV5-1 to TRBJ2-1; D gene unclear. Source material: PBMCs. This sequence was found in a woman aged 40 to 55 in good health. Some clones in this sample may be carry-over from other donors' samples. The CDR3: CASTSGSPGHEQFF. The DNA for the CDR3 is TGCGCCAGCACCTCAGGATCCCCTGGTCATGAGCAGTTCTTC.